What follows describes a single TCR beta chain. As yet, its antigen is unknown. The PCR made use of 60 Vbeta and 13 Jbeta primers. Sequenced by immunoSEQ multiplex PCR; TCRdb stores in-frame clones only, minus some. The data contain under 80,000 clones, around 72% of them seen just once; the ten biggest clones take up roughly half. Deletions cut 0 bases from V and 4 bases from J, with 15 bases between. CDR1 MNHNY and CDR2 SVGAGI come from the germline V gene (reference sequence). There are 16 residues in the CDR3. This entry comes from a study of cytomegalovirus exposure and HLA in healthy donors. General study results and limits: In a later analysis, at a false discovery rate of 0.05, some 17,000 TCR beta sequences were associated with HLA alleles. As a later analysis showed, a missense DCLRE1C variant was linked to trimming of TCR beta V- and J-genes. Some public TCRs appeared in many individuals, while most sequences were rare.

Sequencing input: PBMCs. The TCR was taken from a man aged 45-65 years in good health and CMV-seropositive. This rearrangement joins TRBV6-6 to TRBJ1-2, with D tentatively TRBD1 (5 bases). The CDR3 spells CASSYSGTQELYGYTF. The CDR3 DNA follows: TGTGCCAGCAGTTACTCGGGAACACAGGAGCTCTATGGCTACACCTTC.